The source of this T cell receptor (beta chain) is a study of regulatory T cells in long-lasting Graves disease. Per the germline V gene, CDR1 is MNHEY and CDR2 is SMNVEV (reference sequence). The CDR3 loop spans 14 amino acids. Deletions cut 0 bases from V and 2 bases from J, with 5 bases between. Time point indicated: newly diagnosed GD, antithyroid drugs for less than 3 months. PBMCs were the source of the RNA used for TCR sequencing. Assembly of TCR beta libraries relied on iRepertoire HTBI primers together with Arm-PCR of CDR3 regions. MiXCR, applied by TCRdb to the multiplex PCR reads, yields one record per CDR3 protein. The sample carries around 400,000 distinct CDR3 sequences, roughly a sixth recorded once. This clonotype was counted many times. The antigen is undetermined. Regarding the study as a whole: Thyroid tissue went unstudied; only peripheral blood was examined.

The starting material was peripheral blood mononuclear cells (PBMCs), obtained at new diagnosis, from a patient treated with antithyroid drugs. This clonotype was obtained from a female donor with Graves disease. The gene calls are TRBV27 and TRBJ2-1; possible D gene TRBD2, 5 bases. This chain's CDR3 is CASSLSGAYNEQFF. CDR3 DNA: TGTGCCAGCAGTTTATCCGGGGCCTACAATGAGCAGTTCTTC.